Shown below are 16 T cell receptor beta chains from a single sample sequenced in a study of tumour-infiltrating T cells in Burkitt lymphoma. Generated by immunoSEQ multiplex PCR, the TCRdb table keeps only in-frame clones and is missing some. This sample yields some 1,800 clones, of which around an eighth are seen a single time; 7.3% belongs to the top ten. Sequencing input: tumor tissue. These receptors all stem from a human donor with Burkitt lymphoma.

The chain employs TRBV7-8 and TRBJ1-5; TRBD1 matches at 8 bases. Trimming took 5 bases from V and 5 from J; bases not matched to a gene: 8. Germline V gene data show CDR1 as SGHVS and CDR2 as FQNEAQ. This CDR3 spans 15 amino acids. Written as DNA, the CDR3 is TGTGCCAGCAGCCCGAACCGGACAGGGCATCAGCCCCAGCATTTT. Its protein is CASSPNRTGHQPQHF.

V usage is TRBV5-1 and J usage is TRBJ2-7; tentative D call: TRBD2 (7 bases). This CDR3 region has 12 residues. CDR1 and CDR2 from the germline V gene are SGHRS and YFSETQ. The ends were cut back, 4 bases at V and 7 bases at J, with 12 bases in the middle. The CDR3 loop reads CASSRTAGEQYF. DNA of the CDR3: TGCGCCAGCAGCCGGACAGCGGGGGAGCAGTACTTC.

This CDR3 is CASSLQGQGHVWTDTQYF. CDR3 nucleotide sequence: TGCGCCAGCAGCCTCCAGGGCCAAGGACACGTTTGGACAGATACGCAGTATTTT. The chain recombines TRBV4-1 with TRBJ2-3; D is possibly TRBD1 (5 bases). Germline CDR1 MGHRA, CDR2 YSYEKL. The CDR3 is 18 amino acids. Trimming left V 4 bases short and J 3 bases short, with 23 bases between.

This clone was counted a few times. V is TRBV4-1 and J is TRBJ1-4; 7 bases agree with TRBD1. This CDR3 has 16 residues. CDR1 is MGHRA, CDR2 YSYEKL, per germline. After removal of 0 bases from V and 7 bases from J, the junction contained 8 bases not matched to a gene. The CDR3 here is CASSQDPPGGSEKLFF. The CDR3 bases are TGCGCCAGCAGCCAAGACCCGCCAGGGGGAAGTGAAAAACTGTTTTTT.

This clone turned up a few times. This chain connects TRBV7-9 to TRBJ1-2; D gene unclear. The CDR3 covers 12 residues. The V and J ends lost 3 bases and 7 bases respectively, with 9 bases between them. CDR1 is SEHNR, CDR2 FQNEAQ, per germline (reference sequence). CDR3 sequence: CASSLPELGYTF. CDR3 DNA sequence: TGTGCCAGCAGCTTGCCTGAGCTTGGCTACACCTTC.

This CDR3 reads CASIGGGWIGNTIYF. CDR3 DNA: TGTGCCAGTATTGGCGGGGGGTGGATCGGAAACACCATATATTTT. The chain couples TRBV19 to TRBJ1-3, with D possibly matching TRBD1 (5 bases). The CDR3 loop spans 15 amino acids. Trimming left V 7 bases short and J 4 bases short, with 17 bases between. Looked up from germline, CDR1 is LNHDA and CDR2 is SQIVND (reference sequence).

For this clone: The same CDR3 also results from other DNA sequences found in this sample. This chain connects TRBV11-2 to TRBJ2-1; no clear D. CDR3 length equals 13 residues. Trimming removed 1 base at V and 5 bases at J, with 6 bases between. Germline-derived CDR1 and CDR2 are SGHAT and FQNNGV. CDR3 in amino acids: CASSLGGDNEQFF. The CDR3 DNA sequence: TGTGCCAGCAGCTTAGGAGGAGACAATGAGCAGTTCTTC.

This clone was recorded a few times. The chain uses TRBV6-5 and TRBJ2-5; D is unclear. Germline CDR1 is MNHEY and CDR2 is SVGAGI. This CDR3 contains 14 residues. V was shortened by 7 bases and J by 5 bases, with 17 bases between the two germline ends. Written as DNA, the CDR3 is TGTGCCAGCAAAAGACTCCTAATAACGGAGACCCAGTACTTC. Protein product: CASKRLLITETQYF.

V and J are TRBV29-1 and TRBJ2-5; D is possibly TRBD2 (6 bases). Germline values: CDR1 SQVTM, CDR2 ANQGSEA. There are 12 residues in the CDR3. Deletions cut 6 bases from V and 1 base from J, with 9 bases between. DNA for the CDR3: TGCAGCGTCTTGACTAGCCAAGAGACCCAGTACTTC. This translates into CSVLTSQETQYF. Together with reference TRBV29-1 and TRBJ2-5, the CDR3 gives the full variable domain: SAVISQKPSRDICQRGTSLTIQCQVDSQVTMMFWYRQQPGQSLTLIATANQGSEATYESGFVIDKFPISRPNLTFSTLTVSNMSPEDSSIYLCSVLTSQETQYFGPGTRLLVL.

This clone was seen a few times. The gene calls are TRBV29-1 and TRBJ2-5; D is unclear. This CDR3 region has 13 residues. Germline values: CDR1 SQVTM, CDR2 ANQGSEA. V was shortened by 2 bases and J by 5 bases, with 12 bases between the two germline ends. The CDR3 sequence is CSVEIGRRETQYF. The CDR3 bases are TGCAGCGTTGAAATCGGCAGGCGGGAGACCCAGTACTTC. The full variable domain, its missing parts supplied by reference TRBV29-1 and TRBJ2-5, is SAVISQKPSRDICQRGTSLTIQCQVDSQVTMMFWYRQQPGQSLTLIATANQGSEATYESGFVIDKFPISRPNLTFSTLTVSNMSPEDSSIYLCSVEIGRRETQYFGPGTRLLVL.

This clone turned up a few times. The rearrangement links TRBV7-8 to TRBJ2-3; D is perhaps TRBD1 (6 bases). Trimming removed 3 bases at V and 0 bases at J, with 7 bases between. In germline, CDR1 is SGHVS, CDR2 FQNEAQ. The CDR3 is made up of 14 amino acids. Written as DNA, the CDR3 is TGTGCCAGCAGCTTGGACAGTAGCACAGATACGCAGTATTTT. It yields the protein CASSLDSSTDTQYF. Based on the CDR3 plus reference TRBV7-8 and TRBJ2-3, the full variable domain is GAGVSQSPRYKVAKRGQDVALRCDPISGHVSLFWYQQALGQGPEFLTYFQNEAQLDKSGLPSDRFFAERPEGSVSTLKIQRTQQEDSAVYLCASSLDSSTDTQYFGPGTRLTVL.

This clone has more than one count but fewer than ten. The genes are TRBV5-4 and TRBJ2-5; D gene uncertain. Per germline, CDR1 SGHNT and CDR2 YYREEE (reference sequence). This CDR3 has 13 amino acids. The V end lost 1 base, the J end lost 4 bases, and 8 bases lay between the germline ends. The CDR3 loop reads CASSLLGGETQYF. For the CDR3, the DNA is TGTGCCAGCAGCTTGTTGGGCGGAGAGACCCAGTACTTC.

This clone was detected a few times. The rearrangement links TRBV30 to TRBJ1-4; 12 nucleotides agree with TRBD1. After removal of 2 bases from V and 12 bases from J, the junction contained 16 bases not matched to a gene. Germline V CDR1 and CDR2: GTSNPN, SVGIG (reference sequence). This CDR3 is built from 17 residues. In nucleotides, the CDR3 is TGTGCCTGGAGTCCGCCGGGACAGGGGGCTCCTTCGGCGGAACTGTTTTTT. Its translation is CAWSPPGQGAPSAELFF. The entire variable domain, with the rest obtained from reference TRBV30 and TRBJ1-4, is as follows: SQTIHQWPATLVQPVGSPLSLECTVEGTSNPNLYWYRQAAGRGLQLLFYSVGIGQISSEVPQNLSASRPQDRQFILSSKKLLLSDSGFYLCAWSPPGQGAPSAELFFGSGTQLSVL.

This clone occurred a few times. Here the CDR3 DNA reads TGCGCCAGCAGCCTAGCGGGGGTGGTGGAGACCCAGTACTTC. It encodes CASSLAGVVETQYF. J is TRBJ2-5 and V is TRBV5-1; 10 bases match TRBD2. The CDR3 length is 14 residues. The germline V gene encodes CDR1 SGHRS and CDR2 YFSETQ. V lost 4 bases to trimming and J lost 5 bases; unmatched junction nucleotides: 5.

This clone was seen only a few times. This chain joins TRBV7-3 and TRBJ2-2; D possibly corresponds to TRBD2 (6 bases). V shed 5 bases and J shed 1 base, with 11 bases lying between them. This CDR3 has 15 residues. CDR1 and CDR2 (germline): SGHTA, FQGTGA. The CDR3 sequence: CASSPGLMNTGELFF. In DNA form, the CDR3 reads TGTGCCAGCAGCCCGGGACTGATGAACACCGGGGAGCTGTTTTTT.

This clone has more than one count but fewer than ten. The chain links TRBV6-6 to TRBJ1-5, with no clear D. The CDR3 has 12 amino acids. V was cut by 2 bases and J by 5 bases, with 4 bases left in between. Germline lookup yields CDR1 MNHNY and CDR2 SVGAGI (reference sequence). This CDR3 reads CASSYADQPQHF. In nucleotides, the CDR3 is TGTGCCAGCAGTTACGCTGATCAGCCCCAGCATTTT.